What follows are 28 T cell receptor beta chains derived from one specimen sequenced in a study of shared clonotypes between healthy human individuals. This table comes from immunoSEQ multiplex PCR, and its TCRdb copy is limited to in-frame clones, with some not included. The table lists 2 million or so clones, approximately 95% of them singletons. The sequencing input was naive CD4+ T cells sorted from blood. The subset: CD45RA+ positively selected. These receptors were taken from a man aged 18 to 35 in good health.

The chain uses TRBV28 and TRBJ2-3, with 8 bases fitting TRBD1. V shed 7 bases, J shed 6 bases, and the junction held 9 bases outside the gene matches. Germline V gene data show CDR1 as MDHEN and CDR2 as SYDVKM. The CDR3 extends over 14 amino acids. CDR3 DNA sequence: TGTGCCAGCACCCCGACAGGGGAACTGGATACGCAGTATTTT. Protein sequence: CASTPTGELDTQYF.

The chain links TRBV5-4 to TRBJ2-1; 8 nucleotides align to TRBD1. This CDR3 is built from 14 residues. CDR1 is SGHNT, CDR2 YYREEE, per germline (reference sequence). Trimming took 10 bases from V and 2 from J; bases not matched to a gene: 8. The CDR3 DNA sequence: TGTGCCCTTTCTGGACAGGGAGCCTACAATGAGCAGTTCTTC. The encoded protein is CALSGQGAYNEQFF. Combining the CDR3 with reference TRBV5-4 and TRBJ2-1 gives the whole variable domain ETGVTQSPTHLIKTRGQQVTLRCSSQSGHNTVSWYQQALGQGPQFIFQYYREEENGRGNFPPRFSGLQFPNYSSELNVNALELDDSALYLCALSGQGAYNEQFFGPGTRLTVL.

This clone was seen just once. This chain uses TRBV5-1 with TRBJ1-1; perhaps TRBD1 as D (5 bases). Germline V gene lookup returns CDR1 SGHRS and CDR2 YFSETQ. The length of the CDR3 is 17 residues. V was trimmed by 3 bases and J by 3 bases, leaving 21 bases between them. CDR3 coding DNA: TGCGCCAGCAGCTCCCCGGGGCCCTCCACGGAGTACACTGAAGCTTTCTTT. This codes for CASSSPGPSTEYTEAFF.

Comments on this clone: This may stem from a read error, because a much larger clone lies one nucleotide away. CDR3 residues: CASSGQGSNDEQYF. For the CDR3, the DNA is TGTGCCAGCAGTGGACAGGGGAGTAACGACGAGCAGTACTTC. The J gene is TRBJ2-7, the V gene TRBV2; 8 bases match TRBD1. Looked up from germline, CDR1 is SNHLY and CDR2 is FYNNEI. Trimming cost V 4 bases and J 5 bases; bases outside gene matches: 7. The CDR3 is 14 residues long.

This chain connects TRBV5-4 to TRBJ2-7, with 8 positions matching TRBD2. Germline CDR1 reads SGHNT; CDR2 reads YYREEE (reference sequence). This CDR3 contains 15 residues. Trimming cost V 0 bases and J 3 bases; bases outside gene matches: 5. The CDR3, as DNA: TGTGCCAGCAGCTTGGTAGGCGGGGGGTACTACGAGCAGTACTTC. Amino acids: CASSLVGGGYYEQYF.

J is TRBJ1-6 and V is TRBV2; D may be TRBD1 (5 bases). V lost 4 bases and J lost 7, with 14 bases in between. The CDR3 contains 15 residues. The germline V gene has CDR1 SNHLY and CDR2 FYNNEI. The chain's CDR3 is CASSVHTGENSPLHF. The CDR3 nucleotides are TGTGCCAGCAGTGTTCACACAGGAGAAAATTCACCCCTCCACTTT. Complete variable domain (other parts from reference TRBV2 and TRBJ1-6): EPEVTQTPSHQVTQMGQEVILRCVPISNHLYFYWYRQILGQKVEFLVSFYNNEISEKSEIFDDQFSVERPDGSNFTLKIRSTKLEDSAMYFCASSVHTGENSPLHFGNGTRLTVT.

J is TRBJ1-1 and V is TRBV5-1; no reliable D call. Deletions cut 0 bases from V and 10 bases from J, with 13 bases between. The CDR3 spans 13 residues. Germline V gene data show CDR1 as SGHRS and CDR2 as YFSETQ. This chain's CDR3 is CASSLDYNFGAFF. The CDR3 region has the DNA TGCGCCAGCAGCTTGGACTACAACTTCGGAGCTTTCTTT.

Only one count was recorded for this clone. The rearrangement joins TRBV7-9 to TRBJ1-2; D not resolved. This CDR3 is 13 amino acids long. Trimming pared 4 bases from V and 4 bases from J, leaving 10 bases between. Germline-derived CDR1 and CDR2 are SEHNR and FQNEAQ (reference sequence). CDR3 sequence reads: CASSSSSFYGYTF. In DNA form, the CDR3 reads TGTGCCAGCAGCTCCTCATCATTCTATGGCTACACCTTC.

The rearrangement joins TRBV7-9 to TRBJ1-6; a weak D match, TRBD1 (5 bases). CDR3 length: 15 amino acids. Trimming took 5 bases from V and 6 from J, leaving 14 bases between them. Per the germline V gene, CDR1 is SEHNR and CDR2 is FQNEAQ (reference sequence). The CDR3 nucleotides read TGTGCCAGCAGCCCAAGACAGTCAGCTAATTCACCCCTCCACTTT. Translating gives CASSPRQSANSPLHF. The variable domain in full, completed from reference TRBV7-9 and TRBJ1-6, reads DTGVSQNPRHKITKRGQNVTFRCDPISEHNRLYWYRQTLGQGPEFLTYFQNEAQLEKSRLLSDRFSAERPKGSFSTLEIQRTEQGDSAMYLCASSPRQSANSPLHFGNGTRLTVT.

The chain joins TRBV4-1 to TRBJ2-1; the match to TRBD2 covers 9 bases. The ends lost 1 base at V and 7 bases at J; junction bases unmatched: 8. Germline values: CDR1 MGHRA, CDR2 YSYEKL. The CDR3 consists of 16 residues. The CDR3 reads CASSQVLLAGQNEQFF. For the CDR3, the DNA is TGCGCCAGCAGCCAAGTACTCCTAGCGGGGCAAAATGAGCAGTTCTTC.

V and J are TRBV6-5 and TRBJ2-5; TRBD1 matches at 9 bases. Germline V CDR1 and CDR2: MNHEY, SVGAGI. V shed 4 bases, J shed 5 bases, and the junction held 11 bases outside the gene matches. This CDR3 is built from 16 residues. CDR3 in DNA: TGTGCCAGCAGTTTCACCCGGGGGACAGGGAGGGAGACCCAGTACTTC. Protein sequence: CASSFTRGTGRETQYF.

This clone was seen a handful of times. The chain couples TRBV19 to TRBJ1-2, with D hard to call. The CDR3 has 13 residues. Trimming cost V 4 bases and J 1 base, with 7 bases left between them. Germline assignment: CDR1 LNHDA and CDR2 SQIVND (reference sequence). The CDR3: CASSRQRNYGYTF. CDR3 coding DNA: TGTGCCAGTAGTAGACAACGTAACTATGGCTACACCTTC.

The rearrangement joins TRBV10-3 to TRBJ2-4; 7 positions match TRBD1. CDR1 and CDR2 (germline): ENHRY, SYGVKD. V shed 9 bases, J shed 9 bases, and the junction held 17 bases outside the gene matches. This CDR3 region has 15 residues. CDR3 residues: CAISRTGEGQGIQYF. The DNA for the CDR3 is TGTGCCATTTCAAGGACAGGCGAAGGGCAAGGCATTCAGTACTTC.

The gene calls are TRBV7-6 and TRBJ2-5, with 10 bases identical to TRBD1. The CDR3 has 17 amino acids. The J segment lost 1 base and the V segment lost 5 bases, leaving 10 bases of the junction unmatched. CDR1 is SGHVS and CDR2 is FNYEAQ in the germline V gene. The CDR3 nucleotides are TGTGCCAGCAGCCAGGTCCGGGACAGGGGAGGCCAAGAGACCCAGTACTTC. This sequence encodes CASSQVRDRGGQETQYF.

The chain carries TRBV19 and TRBJ1-5, with 8 bases identical to TRBD1. Trimming cost V 6 bases and J 0 bases; bases outside gene matches: 4. Germline CDR1 reads LNHDA; CDR2 reads SQIVND (reference sequence). The CDR3 contains 15 residues. CDR3 sequence reads: CASRDRDYSNQPQHF. The CDR3 region has the DNA TGTGCCAGTAGGGACAGGGATTATAGCAATCAGCCCCAGCATTTT.

The J gene is TRBJ2-5, the V gene TRBV11-2; D is perhaps TRBD1 (6 bases). This CDR3 has 15 residues. The germline V gene encodes CDR1 SGHAT and CDR2 FQNNGV. V dropped 5 bases and J dropped 1 base, with 14 bases sitting between them. CDR3 sequence reads: CASSARDKGQETQYF. The CDR3 bases are TGTGCCAGCAGCGCCCGGGACAAGGGCCAAGAGACCCAGTACTTC.

The rearrangement joins TRBV6-1 to TRBJ1-2; tentatively, D is TRBD1 (6 bases). Germline V gives CDR1 MNHNS, CDR2 SASEGT. There are 15 residues in the CDR3. Between the trimmed V and J ends, which lost 6 bases and 2 bases, there was a span of 16 bases. CDR3 sequence: CASSPADDRNYGYTF. The CDR3, as DNA: TGTGCCAGCAGCCCGGCAGATGACAGGAACTATGGCTACACCTTC.

The chain couples TRBV10-3 to TRBJ1-6; 10 nucleotides align to TRBD1. Trimming took 3 bases from V and 9 from J; bases not matched to a gene: 2. The CDR3 runs to 14 residues. The germline gives CDR1 ENHRY, CDR2 SYGVKD. The CDR3 sequence is CAISEGDRGSPLHF. The CDR3 DNA reads TGTGCCATCAGTGAAGGGGACAGGGGTTCACCCCTCCACTTT.

The chain is built from TRBV30 and TRBJ1-3, with D possibly being TRBD1 (5 bases). The V gene's germline CDR1 is GTSNPN and CDR2 SVGIG (reference sequence). V gave up 1 base and J gave up 4 bases, with 14 bases separating them. The CDR3 extends over 15 amino acids. CDR3 sequence reads: CAWSEQGLSGNTIYF. Here the CDR3 DNA reads TGTGCCTGGAGTGAGCAGGGTTTATCCGGAAACACCATATATTTT.

This clone was recorded once. The chain links TRBV4-3 to TRBJ2-2; 12 nucleotides agree with TRBD2. This CDR3 has 19 amino acids. The germline CDR1 and CDR2 sequences are LGHNA and YSLEER. The ends lost 1 base at V and 1 base at J; junction bases unmatched: 7. CDR3 loop: CASSQAPGLAGKNTGELFF. The CDR3 region has the DNA TGCGCCAGCAGCCAAGCCCCTGGACTAGCGGGAAAGAACACCGGGGAGCTGTTTTTT.

This chain connects TRBV11-2 to TRBJ2-1; D not resolved. Trimming shortened V by 1 base and J by 3 bases, and 10 bases separated the two germline ends. The CDR3 covers 15 residues. Germline CDR1 reads SGHAT; CDR2 reads FQNNGV. CDR3: CASSLAPGIYNEQFF. The CDR3 DNA is TGTGCCAGCAGCTTAGCCCCAGGAATCTACAATGAGCAGTTCTTC.

This clone was observed once. The genes are TRBV10-3 and TRBJ2-1; 10 nucleotides line up with TRBD2. With V trimmed by 0 bases and J by 9 bases, 2 bases remained unmatched. Germline V gene sequence: CDR1 ENHRY, CDR2 SYGVKD. This CDR3 comprises 14 residues. The CDR3: CAISESLAGVEQFF. The DNA for the CDR3 is TGTGCCATCAGTGAGTCGCTAGCGGGGGTTGAGCAGTTCTTC.

The chain couples TRBV27 to TRBJ2-1; D possibly corresponds to TRBD2 (6 bases). This CDR3 comprises 13 residues. Trimming left V 10 bases short and J 4 bases short, with 14 bases between. From germline, CDR1 is MNHEY and CDR2 SMNVEV (reference sequence). The CDR3 region has the DNA TGTGCCACCCGTCCCGGGGGTTACAATGAGCAGTTCTTC. Encoded protein: CATRPGGYNEQFF.

Worth noting for this clone: The same CDR3 can be traced to other DNA sequences in this sample. V gene TRBV18 combines with J gene TRBJ2-5, with no clear D. The V gene lost 6 bases and the J gene lost 0 bases, with 2 bases spanning the gap. Germline-derived CDR1 and CDR2 are KGHSH and LQKENI. CDR3 size: 11 residues. CDR3 DNA sequence: TGTGCCAGCTCTTACCAAGAGACCCAGTACTTC. This translates into CASSYQETQYF.

The CDR3 loop reads CASSLAGGGRVYGYTF. The CDR3, as DNA: TGTGCCAGCAGCTTGGCCGGGGGTGGACGTGTCTATGGCTACACCTTC. J is TRBJ1-2 and V is TRBV5-4, with D maybe TRBD1 (5 bases). The length of the CDR3 is 16 residues. Trimming removed 0 bases at V and 4 bases at J, with 16 bases between. Germline lookup yields CDR1 SGHNT and CDR2 YYREEE (reference sequence).

For the CDR3, the DNA is TGCGCCAGCAGCCAAGCGGGTTCCCCTGCAACTAATGAAAAACTGTTTTTT. Translating gives CASSQAGSPATNEKLFF. This chain uses TRBV4-1 with TRBJ1-4, with D unclear. In germline, CDR1 is MGHRA, CDR2 YSYEKL. CDR3 length equals 17 residues. V was pared by 1 base and J by 0 bases, with 12 bases between.

This chain connects TRBV4-1 to TRBJ2-1, with 10 bases aligning to TRBD2. V was clipped by 1 base and J by 6 bases; unmatched bases: 9. This CDR3 spans 17 amino acids. Germline lookup yields CDR1 MGHRA and CDR2 YSYEKL. The CDR3 is CASSQAAGLASVNEQFF. CDR3 DNA sequence: TGCGCCAGCAGCCAAGCGGCGGGACTAGCGTCGGTCAATGAGCAGTTCTTC.

This clone was seen just once. The chain links TRBV30 to TRBJ2-6; no clear D. The CDR3 has 15 residues. The germline CDR1 and CDR2 sequences are GTSNPN and SVGIG (reference sequence). The V end lost 3 bases, the J end lost 3 bases, and 12 bases lay between the germline ends. CDR3 in amino acids: CAWSQGTVGANVLTF. CDR3 nucleotides: TGTGCCTGGAGCCAAGGCACAGTTGGGGCCAACGTCCTGACTTTC.